The clone carrying this TCR beta chain is a singleton in its sample. These data belong to a study of blood T cell repertoires in COVID-19. Sequencing used immunoSEQ multiplex PCR; TCRdb keeps in-frame clones, though not all of them. The sample consists of roughly 150,000 clones, approximately 82% of them appearing once. The V gene's germline CDR1 is SGHVS and CDR2 FQNEAQ. The V end was cut by 5 bases, the J end by 1 base, with 17 bases between. CDR3 length equals 16 residues. This receptor was taken from a woman in her forties or fifties in a cohort sampled during active or convalescent COVID-19. The rearrangement links TRBV7-8 to TRBJ1-2; TRBD1 is a possible D gene (5 bases). Input material: peripheral blood. CDR3 loop: CASSPRASDSNYGYTF. The CDR3 DNA sequence: TGTGCCAGCAGCCCAAGAGCCTCTGACAGTAACTATGGCTACACCTTC.